This is a list of T cell receptor beta chains from one sample in a study of blood T cell repertoires in COVID-19. Profiled with immunoSEQ multiplex PCR; TCRdb holds only in-frame clones, not every one. Of 150,000 or so clones listed, approximately 83% were seen once; the top ten hold approximately 3.8%. The specimen was peripheral blood. Every receptor here comes from a woman in her sixties or seventies with acute or convalescent COVID-19. Each CDR3 is given with its conserved first and last residue. The order of the fields is V gene, clone size, J gene, D gene, CDR3 DNA, CDR3 protein. The D gene is left open where the match is weak. Expanded clones get a size class; other rows say once, few or many, or leave the size out.

>TRBV6-5|.|TRBJ2-5|.
TGTGCCAGCAGACGTACAGGGACGCAGACCCAGTACTTC
CASRRTGTQTQYF
>TRBV5-1|.|TRBJ1-6|TRBD1
TGCGCCAGCAGCCTACAAGACAGGGCTTCACCCCTCCACTTT
CASSLQDRASPLHF
>TRBV5-8|once|TRBJ2-7|.
TGTGCCAGCACCCTAAATATAGGAGTCTACGAGCAGTACTTC
CASTLNIGVYEQYF
>TRBV15|once|TRBJ2-1|.
TGTGCCACCAGCAGAGCAGACAGTGACCGATTAGGTCGTTTTCAGTTCTTC
CATSRADSDRLGRFQFF
>TRBV28|.|TRBJ2-3|TRBD1
TGTGCCAGCACCATGACAGGGGGCATTAATACGCAGTATTTT
CASTMTGGINTQYF
>TRBV30|.|TRBJ1-5|.
TGTGCCTGGAGTGCGGGGGAAAGCAATCAGCCCCAGCATTTT
CAWSAGESNQPQHF
>TRBV14|once|TRBJ2-5|TRBD2
TGTGCCAGCAGCGAGAGGACTAGCGGGGTCCGAGAGACCCAGTACTTC
CASSERTSGVRETQYF
>TRBV6-5|.|TRBJ1-1|.
TGTGCCAGCATGGTAGCCTTGAACACTGAAGCTTTCTTT
CASMVALNTEAFF
>TRBV9|.|TRBJ1-1|.
TGTGCCAGCAGCGGCAGCCTCCGCCGGGACACTGAAGCTTTCTTT
CASSGSLRRDTEAFF
>TRBV27|.|TRBJ2-1|TRBD2
TGTGCCAGCAGTTTGGGACTAGCGGGATCCAATGAGCAGTTCTTC
CASSLGLAGSNEQFF
>TRBV21-1|.|TRBJ1-1|.
TGTGCCAGCAGCACCCGGACAGAGCCTGAAGCTTTCTTT
CASSTRTEPEAFF
>TRBV30|many|TRBJ1-5|TRBD1
TGTGCCTGGAATCCGGGACAGGGAGTAGGGCAGCCCCAGCATTTT
CAWNPGQGVGQPQHF
>TRBV27|.|TRBJ1-4|.
TGTGCCAGCAGTTTCAGGGTGAAAGAAAAACTGTTTTTT
CASSFRVKEKLFF
>TRBV3-1/TRBV3-2|.|TRBJ1-3|TRBD1
TGTGCCAGCAGCATAAAGGGACAGTTAGGAAACACCATATATTTT
CASSIKGQLGNTIYF
>TRBV24-1|once|TRBJ1-2|.
TGTGCCACCAGTGATCAGACGAGGGTTGGCGGCTACACCTTC
CATSDQTRVGGYTF
>TRBV30|.|TRBJ2-2|TRBD2
TGTGCCTGGAGTGTACTTCCGGGACTAGCGGGACACACCGGGGAGCTGTTTTTT
CAWSVLPGLAGHTGELFF
>TRBV30|once|TRBJ1-2|TRBD1
TGTGCCTGGAGTGACAGGGGAGCTAACTATGGCTACACCTTC
CAWSDRGANYGYTF
>TRBV5-6|few|TRBJ2-2|TRBD2
TGTGCCAGCGCACTTAGGGCGGGAGATTTAGGGGAGCTGTTTTTT
CASALRAGDLGELFF
>TRBV5-6|.|TRBJ1-2|TRBD1
TGTGCCAGCAGCGAGGACAGGGACTATGGCTACACCTTC
CASSEDRDYGYTF
>TRBV10-1|.|TRBJ2-5|TRBD2
TGCGCCAGCAGTGAGAAGAGGTTTGGGCTAGCGGGAGATTCGGAGGAGACCCAGTACTTC
CASSEKRFGLAGDSEETQYF
>TRBV3-1/TRBV3-2|few|TRBJ2-1|.
TGTGCCAGCAGCGGATATAGCGGTCTCTCCTACAATGAGCAGTTCTTC
CASSGYSGLSYNEQFF
>TRBV7-9|.|TRBJ2-1|.
TGTGCCAGCAGCACCCTAGCCCCCGACGCTACGAACAATGAGCAGTTCTTC
CASSTLAPDATNNEQFF
>TRBV4-1|.|TRBJ1-2|.
TGCGCCAGCAGCCCTTCCTTGGACAGCGGATATGGCTACACCTTC
CASSPSLDSGYGYTF
>TRBV19|.|TRBJ2-7|TRBD1
TGTGCCAGTAGTAGGGGACAGGGGGCCGAGCAGTACTTC
CASSRGQGAEQYF
>TRBV9|.|TRBJ1-1|.
TGTGCCAGCAGCCCAACACCAGGGCCCACTGAAGCTTTCTTT
CASSPTPGPTEAFF
>TRBV4-3|once|TRBJ2-1|TRBD1
TGCGCCAGCAGCGGACAGGGGAATGAGCAGTTCTTC
CASSGQGNEQFF
>TRBV24-1|.|TRBJ1-2|.
TGTGCCACCAGCCTAGGCTTCGGCTATGGCTACACCTTC
CATSLGFGYGYTF
>TRBV28|.|TRBJ1-1|TRBD1
TGTGCCAGCACCCCCTGGGGACAGGGGGACACTGAAGCTTTCTTT
CASTPWGQGDTEAFF
>TRBV6-6|.|TRBJ2-4|.
TGTGCCAGCAGTTACGGAGGGCGGAAAAACATTCAGTACTTC
CASSYGGRKNIQYF
>TRBV29-1|.|TRBJ2-4|TRBD2
TGCAGCGTTGGGGGCGGGACTATGAATTCAAACATTCAGTACTTC
CSVGGGTMNSNIQYF
>TRBV28|.|TRBJ2-5|.
TGTGCCAGCAGACCGGGGAGGGGGGAGACCCAGTACTTC
CASRPGRGETQYF
>TRBV7-6|.|TRBJ1-1|TRBD1
TGTGCCAGCAGCCTCTCATACAGGGGGCCCATGAACACTGAAGCTTTCTTT
CASSLSYRGPMNTEAFF
>TRBV19|.|TRBJ1-5|TRBD1
TGTGCCAGTAGTATTGGGACAGGGGAGCGGCAGCCCCAGCATTTT
CASSIGTGERQPQHF
>TRBV2|.|TRBJ1-4|TRBD1
TGTGCCGGTAAAACAGGGGTCGCAACTAATGAAAAACTGTTTTTT
CAGKTGVATNEKLFF
>TRBV27|.|TRBJ2-1|TRBD1
TGTGCCAGCAGTGTTACAGGGGGTATCTACAATGAGCAGTTCTTC
CASSVTGGIYNEQFF
>TRBV19|.|TRBJ2-7|.
TGTGCCAGTAGTATCGGACAGACGAGCTCCTACGAGCAGTACTTC
CASSIGQTSSYEQYF
>TRBV29-1|.|TRBJ1-1|TRBD1
TGCAGCGTGGAGCCAACAGGGGTCGAAGCTTTCTTT
CSVEPTGVEAFF
>TRBV7-2|.|TRBJ2-3|TRBD2
TGTGCCAGCAGCTCGGTCCCTAGCGGGATGAGAGATACGCAGTATTTT
CASSSVPSGMRDTQYF
>TRBV7-3|.|TRBJ1-5|TRBD1
TGTGCCAGCAGCCTCCTCCGTCCCCCGACAGGGGAGGATCAGCCCCAGCATTTT
CASSLLRPPTGEDQPQHF
>TRBV28|.|TRBJ1-2|TRBD1
TGTGCCAGCAGTTCGGCGGTCAGGGGGCAGAGGGGCGATGGCTACACCTTC
CASSSAVRGQRGDGYTF
>TRBV19|.|TRBJ2-7|.
TGTGCCAGTAGTATGACAGCCACTTCCTACGAGCAGTACTTC
CASSMTATSYEQYF
>TRBV29-1|.|TRBJ2-7|.
TGCAGCGTGGGACCACAGGGTTTTGGAAGATCGGGGCAGTACTTC
CSVGPQGFGRSGQYF
>TRBV13|.|TRBJ1-6|TRBD1
TGTGCCAGCAGCCCCGGGGACAGGTGGAATTCACCCCTCCACTTT
CASSPGDRWNSPLHF
>TRBV11-3|once|TRBJ1-4|TRBD1
TGTGCCAGCAGCCCACAGGGGACAGGGGCCGAAAAACTGTTTTTT
CASSPQGTGAEKLFF
>TRBV19|few|TRBJ1-6|TRBD1
TGTGCCAGTAGTATAGATGACAGGGGGCTGGGGAATTCACCCCTCCACTTT
CASSIDDRGLGNSPLHF
>TRBV7-2|.|TRBJ1-2|.
TGTGCCAGCAGCTTAAGCTACTCCCAGGGCGACGGCTACACCTTC
CASSLSYSQGDGYTF
>TRBV27|.|TRBJ2-1|TRBD2
TGTGCCACAGGGACCGGGACTAGCGGGAGAGGGGGACTACGGGATGAGCAGTTCTTC
CATGTGTSGRGGLRDEQFF
>TRBV28|few|TRBJ1-2|TRBD1
TGTGCCAGCAGCAAATTATGGGGACGGGACAGGGACTCTAACTATGGCTACACCTTC
CASSKLWGRDRDSNYGYTF
>TRBV28|.|TRBJ2-3|TRBD2
TGTGCCAGCAGTCCGGGACTAGCGGGAACAGATACGCAGTATTTT
CASSPGLAGTDTQYF